This TCR beta chain was recovered during a study of cytomegalovirus exposure and HLA in healthy donors. Study as a whole: Researchers previously reported finding more than 100 million unique TCR beta sequences from about 170 million T cells.

Overall study findings and caveats: Analysis was carried out at a later point, and it linked a missense DCLRE1C variant to TCR beta V- and J-gene trimming. According to the study, 160 or so TCR beta chains were cytomegalovirus-associated. In vitro assays verified that a few CMV-associated chains recognized CMV antigens specifically.

To note about this clone: Its antigen is currently unknown. One end of the junction varies from germline; a read error may be responsible.

Primers for the PCR totalled 60 Vbeta and 13 Jbeta. Profiled with immunoSEQ multiplex PCR; TCRdb holds only in-frame clones, not every one. Of fewer than 150,000 clones in the sample, roughly two thirds were seen once. Germline V gene lookup returns CDR1 SEHNR and CDR2 FQNEAQ (reference sequence). The CDR3 contains 18 residues. Sequences were obtained from PBMCs. The rearrangement joins TRBV7-9 to TRBJ1-2, with a possible D match to TRBD1 (5 bases). The receptor was derived from a human donor in good health. The CDR3 sequence: CSSSTTPRQIIPNYGYTF. The CDR3 DNA is TGTTCCAGCAGCACAACCCCTAGACAGATTATACCTAACTATGGCTACACCTTC.